These 32 T cell receptor beta chains came from one sample sequenced in a study of Ad26.COV2.S vaccination and SARS-CoV-2 variants. Treatment here: 15 to 20 received Ad26.COV2.S at low or high dose, single or two shots; roughly 5 received placebo; per-sample allocation not given. Specimens were obtained on day 63 following the first vaccine or placebo injection. TCRdb's copy holds only in-frame clones and misses some; the assay was immunoSEQ multiplex PCR. The table includes fewer than 900,000 clones, 80% to 90% detected once. The sample was peripheral blood, taken in a trial of Ad26.COV2.S vaccine versus placebo. Source of these receptors: a person between 18 and 59 years old who received the Ad26.COV2.S COVID-19 vaccine or a placebo.

With respect to this clone: In the same sample, other DNA sequences code for this CDR3. In nucleotides, the CDR3 is TGTGCCAGTAGTATCGCGGGGGCTAGCACAGATACGCAGTATTTT. Protein: CASSIAGASTDTQYF. The chain couples TRBV19 to TRBJ2-3; a weak D match, TRBD2 (7 bases). The CDR3 sequence is 15 residues long. Germline V gene data show CDR1 as LNHDA and CDR2 as SQIVND (reference sequence). The ends were cut back, 3 bases at V and 0 bases at J, with 10 bases in the middle.

The genes are TRBV27 and TRBJ2-1, with unresolved D. The CDR3 length is 14 residues. CDR1 and CDR2 from the germline V gene are MNHEY and SMNVEV (reference sequence). V was clipped by 4 bases and J by 5 bases, with 12 bases between them. This CDR3 is CASSSRDINNEQFF. CDR3 sequence (DNA): TGTGCCAGCAGTTCCAGAGACATTAACAATGAGCAGTTCTTC.

The chain recombines TRBV7-9 with TRBJ2-1; D unresolved. V dropped 1 base and J dropped 4 bases, with 11 bases sitting between them. This CDR3 has 15 residues. In germline, CDR1 is SEHNR, CDR2 FQNEAQ (reference sequence). In DNA, the CDR3 is TGTGCCAGCAGCTTAGACAGTCCCCCTTACAATGAGCAGTTCTTC. Its protein is CASSLDSPPYNEQFF.

The gene calls are TRBV7-2 and TRBJ1-6, with 8 bases matching TRBD1. J gave up 7 bases and V 5 bases, and 4 bases lay outside the gene matches. Germline V lookup: CDR1 SGHTA, CDR2 FQGNSA. This CDR3 spans 14 amino acids. The CDR3: CASSPRQGNSPLHF. CDR3 in DNA: TGTGCCAGCAGCCCAAGACAGGGGAATTCACCCCTCCACTTT.

The V and J genes are TRBV10-1 and TRBJ2-7; 8 bases fit TRBD1. Germline V gene data show CDR1 as WNHNN and CDR2 as SYGVQD (reference sequence). The CDR3 runs to 14 residues. Germline trimming cut 6 bases from V and 3 bases from J; bases unmatched to any gene: 7. The CDR3 DNA follows: TGCGCCAGCAGCAACCCGGGACAGGACTACGAGCAGTACTTC. Translation: CASSNPGQDYEQYF.

The J gene is TRBJ2-1, the V gene TRBV19; TRBD2 matches 14 bases. Per the germline V gene, CDR1 is LNHDA and CDR2 is SQIVND (reference sequence). Unmatched junction bases numbered 5, after V lost 5 bases and J lost 8 bases. The CDR3 is 15 residues long. CDR3: CASSPRLAGGDEQFF. CDR3 nucleotides: TGTGCCAGTAGTCCTCGACTAGCGGGAGGGGATGAGCAGTTCTTC.

J is TRBJ2-7 and V is TRBV11-3; TRBD1 might be the D (6 bases). Deletions cut 5 bases from V and 3 bases from J, with 20 bases between. Germline CDR1 and CDR2: SGHNT and YENEEA. The CDR3 extends over 16 amino acids. The CDR3 DNA is TGTGCCAGCAGCCCGAAGCCGAGGGGGACCCTCTACGAGCAGTACTTC. Translated: CASSPKPRGTLYEQYF. The full variable domain, completed using reference TRBV11-3 and TRBJ2-7, is EAGVVQSPRYKIIEKKQPVAFWCNPISGHNTLYWYLQNLGQGPELLIRYENEEAVDDSQLPKDRFSAERLKGVDSTLKIQPAELGDSAVYLCASSPKPRGTLYEQYFGPGTRLTVT.

This chain joins TRBV11-2 and TRBJ2-2; no definite D call. The CDR3 is 15 amino acids. V shed 4 bases and J shed 8 bases, with 17 bases lying between them. In germline, CDR1 is SGHAT, CDR2 FQNNGV. The CDR3 nucleotides are TGTGCCAGCAGCTCTACTGGACCTTTCCGGGGGGAGCTGTTTTTT. Protein product: CASSSTGPFRGELFF.

The genes are TRBV3-1 (or the pseudogene TRBV3-2) and TRBJ2-7; 8 positions agree with TRBD2. This CDR3 is built from 14 residues. Germline loops: CDR1 LGHDT, CDR2 YNNKEL (reference sequence). The trim removed 3 bases at V and 2 bases at J, leaving 3 bases unmatched. CDR3 loop: CASSHERGTYEQYF. DNA of the CDR3: TGTGCCAGCAGCCATGAGCGGGGGACCTACGAGCAGTACTTC.

This sequence joins TRBV7-9 and TRBJ2-2; tentatively, D is TRBD1 or TRBD2 (6 bases each). Germline-derived CDR1 and CDR2 are SEHNR and FQNEAQ (reference sequence). CDR3 length equals 16 residues. The ends were cut back, 5 bases at V and 1 base at J, with 14 bases in the middle. CDR3 DNA: TGTGCCAGCAGCCGACGGGGGCGAGGGAACACCGGGGAGCTGTTTTTT. This translates into CASSRRGRGNTGELFF.

This rearrangement joins TRBV6-6 to TRBJ1-1, with D unclear. The CDR3 extends over 13 amino acids. The V end lost 4 bases, the J end lost 11 bases, and 17 bases lay between the germline ends. Germline V gene data show CDR1 as MNHNY and CDR2 as SVGAGI (reference sequence). The CDR3 reads CASSFSELAGAFF. Written as DNA, the CDR3 is TGTGCCAGCAGTTTCTCCGAGCTGGCTGGGGCTTTCTTT.

The V and J genes are TRBV10-1 and TRBJ2-7; D might be TRBD1 (6 bases). The CDR3 spans 14 residues. The germline V gene has CDR1 WNHNN and CDR2 SYGVQD (reference sequence). V was clipped by 6 bases and J by 2 bases, with 14 bases between them. CDR3 sequence: CASSDRRTPYEQYF. The DNA for the CDR3 is TGCGCCAGCAGCGACAGGAGAACCCCCTACGAGCAGTACTTC.

The CDR3 DNA sequence: TGTGCCAGTAGTGTTACTACCGGGACAGGGCTAAGGCAGCCCCAGCATTTT. Amino acid sequence: CASSVTTGTGLRQPQHF. The chain recombines TRBV19 with TRBJ1-5; 9 bases align to TRBD1. From germline, CDR1 is LNHDA and CDR2 SQIVND (reference sequence). The CDR3 has 17 amino acids. V lost 5 bases, J lost 7 bases, and 15 bases stayed unmatched.

CDR3 coding DNA: TGTGCCAGCAGTACATACAGGGGGAACATTCAGTACTTC. Translating gives CASSTYRGNIQYF. V usage is TRBV6-5 and J usage is TRBJ2-4, with 8 bases identical to TRBD1. CDR1 is MNHEY, CDR2 SVGAGI, per germline. V trimming: 5 bases; J trimming: 7 bases; junction bases outside the gene matches: 4. The CDR3 consists of 13 residues.

V usage is TRBV6-1 and J usage is TRBJ1-1; D not certain. CDR3 size: 13 residues. CDR1 is MNHNS, CDR2 SASEGT, per germline. V was shortened by 0 bases and J by 5 bases, with 7 bases between the two germline ends. The CDR3 coding sequence is TGTGCCAGCAGTGAAGCGGATAGAACTGAAGCTTTCTTT. Its translation: CASSEADRTEAFF.

About this clone: The same CDR3 arises from other DNA sequences in this sample as well. The chain has TRBV5-6 and TRBJ1-6; D gene ambiguous. CDR1 is SGHDT and CDR2 is YYEEEE in the germline V gene. V gave up 2 bases and J gave up 6 bases, with 6 bases separating them. The length of the CDR3 is 13 residues. In DNA, the CDR3 is TGTGCCAGCAGCTTTGGCGGTAATTCACCCCTCCACTTT. This encodes CASSFGGNSPLHF.

This chain uses TRBV3-1 (or the pseudogene TRBV3-2) with TRBJ1-4, with D unresolved. The CDR3 covers 14 residues. Looked up from germline, CDR1 is LGHDT and CDR2 is YNNKEL (reference sequence). V was clipped by 4 bases and J by 4 bases, with 10 bases between them. The CDR3 spells CASSLWRDNEKLFF. CDR3 coding DNA: TGTGCCAGCAGCCTTTGGAGAGATAATGAAAAACTGTTTTTT.

This clone has just one count. DNA of the CDR3: TGTGCCAGCAGCGTAAGCGGCGGCCTTGAGCAGTTCTTC. Its translation: CASSVSGGLEQFF. The rearrangement joins TRBV9 to TRBJ2-1; tentatively, D is TRBD2 (5 bases). The CDR3 spans 13 residues. Germline CDR1 is SGDLS and CDR2 is YYNGEE. V was pared by 1 base and J by 9 bases, with 11 bases between.

DNA for the CDR3: TGTGCCAGCAGCTTCCGGGACAGTAGAAACTATGGCTACACCTTC. Amino acid sequence: CASSFRDSRNYGYTF. This chain uses TRBV7-9 with TRBJ1-2; 7 bases agree with TRBD1. V dropped 3 bases and J dropped 2; count of bases not matched to a gene: 6. The CDR3 is 15 amino acids. Germline CDR1 and CDR2: SEHNR and FQNEAQ (reference sequence).

CDR3 protein: CASSDGTYNEQFF. The CDR3 bases are TGTGCCAGCAGCGACGGGACCTACAATGAGCAGTTCTTC. V is TRBV5-4 and J is TRBJ2-1; tentative D call: TRBD2 (5 bases). The CDR3 spans 13 residues. Looked up from germline, CDR1 is SGHNT and CDR2 is YYREEE (reference sequence). V lost 4 bases and J lost 2, with 7 bases in between.

In nucleotides, the CDR3 is TGCAGCGTTGGTGGGAGAAGCGAGCAGTACTTC. Its translation is CSVGGRSEQYF. The chain recombines TRBV29-1 with TRBJ2-7; weak D call: TRBD2 (5 bases). Germline loops: CDR1 SQVTM, CDR2 ANQGSEA. The CDR3 spans 11 residues. V was cut by 4 bases and J by 6 bases, with 10 bases left in between.

This clone was counted a single time. The V gene is TRBV19, the J gene TRBJ1-5; 9 positions match TRBD1. The CDR3 sequence is 15 residues long. After removal of 6 bases from V and 5 bases from J, the junction contained 8 bases not matched to a gene. Germline CDR1 is LNHDA and CDR2 is SQIVND (reference sequence). The CDR3 sequence: CASSSGTGFYQPQHF. The CDR3 nucleotides are TGTGCCAGTAGCAGTGGGACAGGGTTTTATCAGCCCCAGCATTTT.

The rearrangement uses TRBV30 and TRBJ1-2, with no clear D. The CDR3 consists of 11 residues. The germline gives CDR1 GTSNPN, CDR2 SVGIG (reference sequence). Trimming took off 0 bases at V and 7 bases at J, with 6 bases between the two ends. The CDR3 protein is CAWSVRVGYTF. CDR3 nucleotide sequence: TGTGCCTGGAGTGTGCGGGTTGGCTACACCTTC.

Only a few counts were recorded for this clone. The chain has TRBV7-9 and TRBJ1-5, with 9 bases aligning to TRBD1. There are 15 residues in the CDR3. The ends lost 4 bases at V and 7 bases at J; junction bases unmatched: 8. CDR1 and CDR2 from the germline V gene are SEHNR and FQNEAQ (reference sequence). The CDR3 DNA sequence: TGTGCCAGCAGCTCAACAGGGGGCCGGGGACAGCCCCAGCATTTT. The encoded protein is CASSSTGGRGQPQHF.

In the case of this clone: This CDR3 is also generated by other DNA sequences in the sample. The genes are TRBV30 and TRBJ1-3; D is ambiguous. The CDR3 spans 14 residues. V shed 0 bases and J shed 1 base, with 7 bases lying between them. The V gene's germline CDR1 is GTSNPN and CDR2 SVGIG (reference sequence). The CDR3 protein is CAWSVRTSGNTIYF. The CDR3 DNA follows: TGTGCCTGGAGTGTACGAACGTCTGGAAACACCATATATTTT.

The gene calls are TRBV15 and TRBJ1-5; D is unresolved. CDR1 is LNHNV and CDR2 is YYDKDF in the germline V gene (reference sequence). This CDR3 is built from 14 residues. The germline V and J ends were trimmed by 5 bases and 4 bases, with 12 bases remaining between them. The CDR3 is CATSSLAGNQPQHF. For the CDR3, the DNA is TGTGCCACCAGCTCATTGGCGGGGAATCAGCCCCAGCATTTT.

J is TRBJ2-5 and V is TRBV6-6; 8 nucleotides align to TRBD1. CDR3 size: 15 residues. The J segment lost 5 bases and the V segment lost 5 bases, leaving 10 bases of the junction unmatched. From germline, CDR1 is MNHNY and CDR2 SVGAGI (reference sequence). As DNA, the CDR3 is TGTGCCAGCAGTGACCCCGGACAGGGAAGGGAGACCCAGTACTTC. Translating gives CASSDPGQGRETQYF.

The chain is built from TRBV5-1 and TRBJ1-1, with 7 nucleotides matching TRBD1. Per the germline V gene, CDR1 is SGHRS and CDR2 is YFSETQ. The CDR3 runs 13 residues. Losses at the gene ends were 1 base for V and 8 bases for J; bases not matched to a gene: 5. CDR3 bases: TGCGCCAGCAGCTTGACAGGGGACCCCGAAGCTTTCTTT. This translates into CASSLTGDPEAFF.

This chain links TRBV3-1 (or the pseudogene TRBV3-2) with TRBJ2-7, with D perhaps matching TRBD2 (6 bases). Germline assignment: CDR1 LGHDT and CDR2 YNNKEL (reference sequence). The CDR3 is 15 amino acids. Trimming stripped 4 bases from V and 6 bases from J, with 19 bases between. The CDR3 bases are TGTGCCAGCAGCCCCCTTATTAGCGGCTCGAGCGAGCAGTACTTC. The encoded protein is CASSPLISGSSEQYF.

The chain couples TRBV7-9 to TRBJ2-1, with 12 bases matching TRBD2. After removal of 1 base from V and 6 bases from J, the junction contained 13 bases not matched to a gene. Germline CDR1 is SEHNR and CDR2 is FQNEAQ (reference sequence). This CDR3 comprises 19 residues. The CDR3 spells CASSLESGLAGPRGNEQFF. The CDR3 nucleotides are TGTGCCAGCAGCTTAGAAAGCGGACTAGCGGGACCCCGAGGCAATGAGCAGTTCTTC.

Concerning this clone itself: The same CDR3 arises from other DNA sequences in this sample as well. The chain recombines TRBV3-1 (or the pseudogene TRBV3-2) with TRBJ2-5; D possibly matches TRBD1 or TRBD2 (6 bases each). CDR3 length equals 13 residues. The germline CDR1 and CDR2 sequences are LGHDT and YNNKEL (reference sequence). Trimming removed 0 bases at V and 5 bases at J, with 7 bases between. CDR3 in DNA: TGTGCCAGCAGCCAAGAAGGGGGGGAGACCCAGTACTTC. Translating it yields CASSQEGGETQYF.

This clone was detected a few times. The chain recombines TRBV9 with TRBJ1-5; no clear D. Deletions cut 1 base from V and 6 bases from J, with 8 bases between. Germline loops: CDR1 SGDLS, CDR2 YYNGEE. This CDR3 region has 13 residues. The CDR3 protein is CASSVSEGQPQHF. Here the CDR3 DNA reads TGTGCCAGCAGCGTATCAGAGGGTCAGCCCCAGCATTTT.